The rows below give T cell receptor beta chains drawn from one sample of a study of T-cell memory formation after mild COVID-19. TCRdb passed the 5' RACE reads through MiXCR, listing each CDR3 protein once. The profile shows hundreds of thousands of distinct CDR3 sequences, 16% of them singletons. Source material: PBMCs or a T cell subset sorted from them (not recorded which). All receptors come from a young man who had mild COVID-19 (a few samples of this study predate the infection). Cell type and time point are not known. Both conserved end residues are part of each CDR3. Each record gives: clone size, D gene, V gene, CDR3 length, J gene, CDR3 DNA, CDR3 protein. A D gene is named only where the DNA matches it firmly. The size entry is marked missing in some rows and otherwise reads once, few, many or a size class.

>few|TRBD2|TRBV12-3/TRBV12-4|16|TRBJ2-5
TGTGCCAGCAGTGCCCCCGGGACTAGCGGGGAAGAGACCCAGTACTTC
CASSAPGTSGEETQYF
>.|TRBD1|TRBV4-3|15|TRBJ1-4
TGCGCCAGCAGCCGGGACAGGGCGGCTAATGAAAAACTGTTTTTT
CASSRDRAANEKLFF
>few|TRBD1|TRBV18|14|TRBJ1-5
TGTGCCAGCTCACCCGGACAGGGTCTTCAGCCCCAGCATTTT
CASSPGQGLQPQHF
>few|.|TRBV4-3|16|TRBJ1-6
TGCGCCAGCAGCCAAGACTTAGGAGGGGGGACATTCACCCTCCACTTT
CASSQDLGGGTFTLHF
>.|TRBD1|TRBV6-5|16|TRBJ1-1
TGTGCCAGCAGCCGAACTGAACCGAACAGGGGCGCTGAAGCTTTCTTT
CASSRTEPNRGAEAFF
>.|TRBD2|TRBV6-6|17|TRBJ2-3
TGTGCCAGCAGTTACTCGGAAGCGGGGGGGCCCGCAGATACGCAGTATTTT
CASSYSEAGGPADTQYF
>.|TRBD1|TRBV28|14|TRBJ1-3
TGTGCCAGCACCCTGGACAGGGGGTCTTACACCATATATTTT
CASTLDRGSYTIYF
>.|TRBD2|TRBV4-2|17|TRBJ2-5
TGTGCCAGCAGCCAAGAAGTACTAGCGGGGGACGGAGAGACCCAGTACTTC
CASSQEVLAGDGETQYF
>.|TRBD1|TRBV6-6|15|TRBJ2-5
TGTGCCAGCAGTTACTCCCAGGGGGTTAAAGAGACCCAGTACTTC
CASSYSQGVKETQYF
>.|.|TRBV5-5|17|TRBJ1-1
TGTGCCAGCAGCCCACTCCCACCGGACGGATTGAACACTGAAGCTTTCTTT
CASSPLPPDGLNTEAFF
>.|.|TRBV12-3/TRBV12-4|16|TRBJ2-2
TGTGCCAGCATCCCGCCGGGGACGGTGAACACCGGGGAGCTGTTTTTT
CASIPPGTVNTGELFF
>.|.|TRBV28|16|TRBJ1-5
TGTGCCAGCAGTTTCAATCGGAGGGGGGCTGGTCAGCCCCAGCATTTT
CASSFNRRGAGQPQHF
>many|.|TRBV10-3|14|TRBJ1-2
TGTGCCATCAGTGAGTCGGAGGGGGGCTATGGCTACACCTTC
CAISESEGGYGYTF
>few|.|TRBV10-2|12|TRBJ2-5
TGCGCCAGCATCGGGGGGCGGGAGACCCAGTACTTC
CASIGGRETQYF
>many|.|TRBV5-1|14|TRBJ1-6
TGCGCCAGCAGCCCCGAATGGGTGAATTCACCCCTCCACTTT
CASSPEWVNSPLHF
>few|.|TRBV4-3|15|TRBJ2-5
TGCGCCAGCAGCCAAGACCTCAGGGGTAGGGAGACCCAGTACTTC
CASSQDLRGRETQYF
>few|.|TRBV7-9|15|TRBJ2-3
TGTGCCAGCAGCGAAGACCCAGCCGGCGCAGATACGCAGTATTTT
CASSEDPAGADTQYF
>.|.|TRBV6-1|13|TRBJ1-5
TGTGCCAGCAGTGAAACGGGCGCTCAGCCCCAGCATTTT
CASSETGAQPQHF
>few|.|TRBV28|16|TRBJ1-4
TGTGCCAGCAGTCTAATCCCGGGAGGGGTTTATGAAAAACTGTTTTTT
CASSLIPGGVYEKLFF
>many|TRBD1|TRBV7-2|14|TRBJ2-2
TGTGCCAGCAGCTTACAGGGGGCGACCGGGGAGCTGTTTTTT
CASSLQGATGELFF
>once|.|TRBV29-1|12|TRBJ1-5
TGCAGCGTGAGGACGGGTGGTCAGCCCCAGCATTTT
CSVRTGGQPQHF
>many|.|TRBV9|15|TRBJ1-2
TGTGCCAGCAGCGTAGGCGGGCCCGTGAACTATGGCTACACCTTC
CASSVGGPVNYGYTF
>many|TRBD1|TRBV27|14|TRBJ1-4
TGTGCCAGCAGACTACAGGGGACGAATGAAAAACTGTTTTTT
CASRLQGTNEKLFF
>.|.|TRBV5-6|12|TRBJ1-2
TGTGCCAGCAGCTTTACAATCTATGGCTACACCTTC
CASSFTIYGYTF
>.|.|TRBV5-1|13|TRBJ2-5
TGCGCCAGCAGCTTGGAAGGAGGGCGGCCCCAGTACTTC
CASSLEGGRPQYF
>.|.|TRBV18|14|TRBJ2-5
TGTGCCAGCTCCCCTAGCGAGGGAGCGGAGACCCAGTACTTC
CASSPSEGAETQYF
>.|.|TRBV12-3/TRBV12-4|14|TRBJ1-1
TGTGCCAGCATCTCAGGGGTAGAGAACACTGAAGCTTTCTTT
CASISGVENTEAFF
>many|.|TRBV12-3/TRBV12-4|12|TRBJ1-1
TGTGCCAGCAGTTTATACGCCACTGAAGCTTTCTTT
CASSLYATEAFF
>few|.|TRBV7-3|14|TRBJ1-1
TGTGCCAGCAGCCCAAAGCCCGAGTACACTGAAGCTTTCTTT
CASSPKPEYTEAFF
>.|TRBD2|TRBV11-2|14|TRBJ2-7
TGTGCCAGCAGCTGGACTAGCGGGGACTACGAGCAGTACTTC
CASSWTSGDYEQYF
>many|.|TRBV4-3|18|TRBJ2-4
TGCGCCAGCAGCCCATTCGGTTGGGGGGCGCAGACCAAAAACATTCAGTACTTC
CASSPFGWGAQTKNIQYF
>.|.|TRBV9|15|TRBJ2-5
TGTGCCAGCAGCGCCGGGACGGGACTGCAAGAGACCCAGTACTTC
CASSAGTGLQETQYF
>few|TRBD1|TRBV4-3|16|TRBJ1-1
TGCGCCAGCAGCCAAGATTGGGGACAGGGTGACGCTGAAGCTTTCTTT
CASSQDWGQGDAEAFF
>few|TRBD1|TRBV24-1|16|TRBJ2-1
TGTGCCACCAGTGATCGGACAGGGGTCTATTACAATGAGCAGTTCTTC
CATSDRTGVYYNEQFF
>few|.|TRBV7-2|13|TRBJ2-3
TGTGCCAGCAGCCCCAGGGTGACGGGCACGCAGTATTTT
CASSPRVTGTQYF
>.|.|TRBV25-1|12|TRBJ2-2
TGTGCCAGCACCCTATTGAAGGGGGAGCTGTTTTTT
CASTLLKGELFF
>few|TRBD1|TRBV5-6|11|TRBJ2-7
TGTGCCAGTTCCACAGGGGTCGAGCAGTACTTC
CASSTGVEQYF
>few|.|TRBV28|14|TRBJ1-4
TGTGCCAGCACCCTGGACAAACTTAATGAAAAACTGTTTTTT
CASTLDKLNEKLFF
>.|.|TRBV20-1|11|TRBJ2-7
TGCAGTGCTGGTGAGTTGTACGAGCAGTACTTC
CSAGELYEQYF
>.|.|TRBV4-1|13|TRBJ1-4
TGCGCCAGCAGCCATCCAACAGGGGAAAAACTGTTTTTT
CASSHPTGEKLFF
>few|TRBD1|TRBV11-2|14|TRBJ2-7
TGTGCCAGCAGCTTAGCCGGGACAGTCTACGAGCAGTACTTC
CASSLAGTVYEQYF
>few|TRBD1|TRBV5-1|14|TRBJ1-1
TGCGCCAGCAGCCCGCAGGGGGCCTCCCCTGAAGCTTTCTTT
CASSPQGASPEAFF
>.|.|TRBV27|14|TRBJ2-7
TGTGCCAGCAGTTTTTCCGGGACCTACTACGAGCAGTACTTC
CASSFSGTYYEQYF
>.|.|TRBV24-1|14|TRBJ1-3
TGTGCCACCAGTGACCCATCAGCTGGAAACACCATATATTTT
CATSDPSAGNTIYF
>many|.|TRBV6-5|16|TRBJ2-3
TGTGCCAGCAGTTACTCGTTCCCGGGTGGCACAGATACGCAGTATTTT
CASSYSFPGGTDTQYF
>few|.|TRBV7-3|18|TRBJ2-3
TGTGCCAGCAGCCGCCGGGACACGGGCGGACTAAGCACAGATACGCAGTATTTT
CASSRRDTGGLSTDTQYF